This TCR beta chain comes out of a study of blood T cell repertoires in COVID-19. Study context: T cells, B-cell-depleted T cells, or PBMCs provided the cDNA or gDNA that served as material.

Germline trimming cut 5 bases from V and 2 bases from J; bases unmatched to any gene: 3. The CDR3 covers 14 residues. Germline CDR1 MDHEN, CDR2 SYDVKM. Using immunoSEQ multiplex PCR, the repertoire was profiled, and TCRdb retains in-frame clones only, with some absent. Of 40,000 to 50,000 clones in the sample, approximately 90% were seen once. The genes are TRBV28 and TRBJ1-2; TRBD1 matches at 9 bases. The source is a man aged 45-65 years with active COVID-19. The sample consisted of peripheral blood. The CDR3: CASSTGGGNYGYTF. CDR3 DNA sequence: TGTGCCAGCAGTACAGGGGGCGGAAACTATGGCTACACCTTC.